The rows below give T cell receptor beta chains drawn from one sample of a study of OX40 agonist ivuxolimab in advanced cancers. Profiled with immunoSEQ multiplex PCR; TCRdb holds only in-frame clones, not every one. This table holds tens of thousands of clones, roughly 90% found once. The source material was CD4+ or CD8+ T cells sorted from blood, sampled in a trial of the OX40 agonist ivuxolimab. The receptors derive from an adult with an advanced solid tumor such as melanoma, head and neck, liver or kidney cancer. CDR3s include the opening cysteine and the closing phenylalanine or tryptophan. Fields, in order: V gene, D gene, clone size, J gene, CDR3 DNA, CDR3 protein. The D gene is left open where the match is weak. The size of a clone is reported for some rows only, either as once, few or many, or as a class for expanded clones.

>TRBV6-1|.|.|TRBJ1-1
TGTGCCAGCAGTGAACTTCTAGGAGTTAACACTGAAGCTTTCTTT
CASSELLGVNTEAFF
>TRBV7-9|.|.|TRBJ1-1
TGTGCCAGCAGCCCGATGGGGACCACATTTCCCACTGAAGCTTTCTTT
CASSPMGTTFPTEAFF
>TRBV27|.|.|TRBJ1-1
TGTGCCAGCAGTTTTACAGGGCAGAACACTGAAGCTTTCTTT
CASSFTGQNTEAFF
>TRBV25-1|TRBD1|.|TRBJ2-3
TGTGCCAGCAAGGGACAGGGCGAGAATACGCAGTATTTT
CASKGQGENTQYF
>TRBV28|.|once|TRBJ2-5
TGTGCCAGCAGTTTAGCGGGCGGTTTTGAGACCCAGTACTTC
CASSLAGGFETQYF
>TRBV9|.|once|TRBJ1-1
TGTGCCAGCAGCTCAAACCAGGGAGGGGGTAACACTGAAGCTTTCTTT
CASSSNQGGGNTEAFF
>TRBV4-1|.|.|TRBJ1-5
TGCGCCAGCAGCCTGGGACACCAAAATAGCAATCAGCCCCAGCATTTT
CASSLGHQNSNQPQHF
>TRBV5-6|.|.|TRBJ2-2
TGTGCCAGCAGCTTGAAGGGGATCGCCGGGGAGCTGTTTTTT
CASSLKGIAGELFF
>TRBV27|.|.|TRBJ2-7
TGTGCCAGCACCCCAAAAATGGAAGCGGACAGCTACGAGCAGTACTTC
CASTPKMEADSYEQYF
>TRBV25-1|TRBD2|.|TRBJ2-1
TGTGCCAGCAGTGGTCCCGCCGGGGGGTCCTACAATGAGCAGTTCTTC
CASSGPAGGSYNEQFF
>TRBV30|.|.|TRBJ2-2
TGTGCCTGGAGTTTTAAAGGGCCGACCGGGGAGCTGTTTTTT
CAWSFKGPTGELFF
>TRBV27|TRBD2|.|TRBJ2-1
TGTGCCAGCAGCCCGGGGGGGAGCTCCTACAATGAGCAGTTCTTC
CASSPGGSSYNEQFF
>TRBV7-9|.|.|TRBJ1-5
TGTGCCAGCAGCTTAAGCAGGGAAGATCAGCCCCAGCATTTT
CASSLSREDQPQHF
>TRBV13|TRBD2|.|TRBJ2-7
TGTGCCAGCAGCTCCAGACAAGCGGGGGGCCCAGAACGCTACGAGCAGTACTTC
CASSSRQAGGPERYEQYF
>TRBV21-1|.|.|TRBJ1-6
TGTGCCAGCAGCAAAACTCGGCAGGGACATTCACCCCTCCACTTT
CASSKTRQGHSPLHF
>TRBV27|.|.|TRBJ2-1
TGTGCCAGCAGTTTATCGGCGGGTGAGCAGTTCTTC
CASSLSAGEQFF
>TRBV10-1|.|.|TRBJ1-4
TGCGCCAGCAGTGAGTCTACAGCAACTAATGAAAAACTGTTTTTT
CASSESTATNEKLFF
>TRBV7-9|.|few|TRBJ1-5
TGTGCCAGCAGCTTCGGGTACAATCAGCCCCAGCATTTT
CASSFGYNQPQHF
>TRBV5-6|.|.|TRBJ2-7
TGTGCCAGCAGTCGTCCGGGGAGAGGCGAGCAGTACTTC
CASSRPGRGEQYF
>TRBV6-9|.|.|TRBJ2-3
TGTGCCAGCAGTTACTCGATCGGAGATACGCAGTATTTT
CASSYSIGDTQYF
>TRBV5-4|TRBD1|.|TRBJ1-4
TGTGCCAGCAGCTTGATGTATGGGACAGGGTCTGAAAAACTGTTTTTT
CASSLMYGTGSEKLFF
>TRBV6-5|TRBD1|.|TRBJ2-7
TGTGCCAGCAGAAAGGACAGGGTACGGGAGCAGTACTTC
CASRKDRVREQYF
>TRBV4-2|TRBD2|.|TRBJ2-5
TGTGCCAGCAGCCAAGAACTCCATGGCGGGGGGGCCGGGGAGACCCAGTACTTC
CASSQELHGGGAGETQYF
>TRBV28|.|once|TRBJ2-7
TGTGCCAGCAGAGCGGACGGCCCCTACGAGCAGTACTTC
CASRADGPYEQYF
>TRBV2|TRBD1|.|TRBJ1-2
TGTGCCAGCAGCGAGTTAGGACAGGTTGGAATGGGCTACACCTTC
CASSELGQVGMGYTF
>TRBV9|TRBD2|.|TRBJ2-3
TGTGCCAGCAGCGTAGGGGGGACTAGCGGTACAGAACATACGCAGTATTTT
CASSVGGTSGTEHTQYF
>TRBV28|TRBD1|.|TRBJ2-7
TGTGCCAGCAGCCTGGAAGGACAGGGGGCTACCGAGCAGTACTTC
CASSLEGQGATEQYF
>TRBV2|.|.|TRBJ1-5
TGTGCCAGCGACCGGGACATGCAACAGCCCCAGCATTTT
CASDRDMQQPQHF
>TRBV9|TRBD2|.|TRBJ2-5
TGTGCCAGCAGCTCGACAGAGCCGGGACTAGCAACTCAAGAGACCCAGTACTTC
CASSSTEPGLATQETQYF
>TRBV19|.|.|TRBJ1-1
TGTGCCAGTAGTATCCCGGACCGACTGAACACTGAAGCTTTCTTT
CASSIPDRLNTEAFF
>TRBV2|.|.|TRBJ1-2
TGTGCCAGCAGTGAAGCCGGGTCTAACTATGGCTACACCTTC
CASSEAGSNYGYTF
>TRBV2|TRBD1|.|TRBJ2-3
TGTGCCAGCGGGGGCCGGGACAGTAGCACAGATACGCAGTATTTT
CASGGRDSSTDTQYF
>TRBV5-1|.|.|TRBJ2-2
TGCGCCAGCAGCTTGGGGGGAATCACCGGGGAGCTGTTTTTT
CASSLGGITGELFF
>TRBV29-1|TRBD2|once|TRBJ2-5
TGCAGCGTTGCTACTAGCGGGGGTACAGGGACCCAGTACTTC
CSVATSGGTGTQYF
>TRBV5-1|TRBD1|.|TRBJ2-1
TGCGCCAGCAGCCAGCCTGGGACAGAACATTACAATGAGCAGTTCTTC
CASSQPGTEHYNEQFF
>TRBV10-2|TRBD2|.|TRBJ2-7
TGCGCCAGCAGTGGACTAGCGGGGTACTCCTACGAGCAGTACTTC
CASSGLAGYSYEQYF
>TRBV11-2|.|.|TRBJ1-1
TGTGCCAGCAGCTTATTCGGAGGCACTGAAGCTTTCTTT
CASSLFGGTEAFF
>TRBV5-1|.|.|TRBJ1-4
TGCGCCAGCAGCCTCCTGGGGGGTGCGGGTGAAAAACTGTTTTTT
CASSLLGGAGEKLFF
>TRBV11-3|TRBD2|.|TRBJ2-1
TGTGCCAGCAGCCCAGGACGGCTAGCGGGAGGAGGGGAGCAGTTCTTC
CASSPGRLAGGGEQFF
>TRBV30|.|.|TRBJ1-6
TGTGCCTGGAGACGGCTCGAGGACAGAGCTAATTCACCCCTCCACTTT
CAWRRLEDRANSPLHF
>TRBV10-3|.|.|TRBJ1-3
TGTGCCATCAGTGAGGGTGGGTTCTCTGGAAACACCATATATTTT
CAISEGGFSGNTIYF
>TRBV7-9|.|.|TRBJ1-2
TGTGCCAGCAGCTTAGTCGGTGTGACGGACTATGGCTACACCTTC
CASSLVGVTDYGYTF
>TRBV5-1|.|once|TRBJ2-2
TGCGCCAGCAGCTTGGGTAGGGCGGAGGGCACCGGGGAGCTGTTTTTT
CASSLGRAEGTGELFF
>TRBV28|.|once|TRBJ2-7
TGTGCCAGCAGTCTGGCCCAGGCCTACGAGCAGTACTTC
CASSLAQAYEQYF
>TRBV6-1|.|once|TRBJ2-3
TGTGCCAGCAGTGAGATTTACGACACAGATACGCAGTATTTT
CASSEIYDTDTQYF
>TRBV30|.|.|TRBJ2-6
TGTGCCTGGAGTGTACCGACTTGGCACCCCCGCTCTGGGGCCAACGTCCTGACTTTC
CAWSVPTWHPRSGANVLTF
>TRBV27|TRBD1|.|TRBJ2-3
TGTGCCAGCAGTCCGGATCCTGACAGGGGTTGGACAGATACGCAGTATTTT
CASSPDPDRGWTDTQYF
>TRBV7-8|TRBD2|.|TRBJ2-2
TGTGCCAGCTCAGGACTAGCCGAATACACCGGGGAGCTGTTTTTT
CASSGLAEYTGELFF
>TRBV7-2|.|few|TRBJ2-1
TGTGCCAGCAGCGGGAGCTATGAGCAGTTCTTC
CASSGSYEQFF
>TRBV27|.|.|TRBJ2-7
TGTGCCAGCAGTTTAGCCCAGCCCCGGGGGGAGCAGTACTTC
CASSLAQPRGEQYF
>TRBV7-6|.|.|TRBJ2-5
TGTGCCAGCAGCTTAGGGCCGGAAGAGACCCAGTACTTC
CASSLGPEETQYF
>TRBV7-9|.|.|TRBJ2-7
TGTGCCAGCAGCTCGGATCCCGCGGGGTACGAGCAGTACTTC
CASSSDPAGYEQYF
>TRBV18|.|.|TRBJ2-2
TGTGCCAGCTCACCCCCAGGTCGGGGCACCGGGGAGCTGTTTTTT
CASSPPGRGTGELFF
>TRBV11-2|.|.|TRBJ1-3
TGTGCCAGCAGCTTAGTTGGTGGGCGAAATTATGGAAACACCATATATTTT
CASSLVGGRNYGNTIYF
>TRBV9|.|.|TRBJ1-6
TGTGCCAGCAGCGTAGGGGGGGAACAATCACCCCTCCACTTT
CASSVGGEQSPLHF
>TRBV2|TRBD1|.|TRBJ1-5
TGTGCCAGCGGGGACAGGGGGTCCAGCAATCAGCCCCAGCATTTT
CASGDRGSSNQPQHF
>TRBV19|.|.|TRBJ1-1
TGTGCCAGTAGTATAGGTGAGGGGTTCACTGAAGCTTTCTTT
CASSIGEGFTEAFF
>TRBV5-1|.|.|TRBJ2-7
TGCGCCAGCAGCGGGGCCACGTACGAGCAGTACTTC
CASSGATYEQYF
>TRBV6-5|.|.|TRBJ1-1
TGTGCCAGCAGTAGGGACCCCAACACTGAAGCTTTCTTT
CASSRDPNTEAFF